This T cell receptor (beta chain) came from a study of T cell repertoires in cytomegalovirus infection. For the study at large: Newly reported HLA-C-restricted and thoroughly characterized HLA-B-restricted CMV epitopes were employed.

This clonotype turned up a few times. What it binds is unknown. MiXCR was run by TCRdb on the reads, yielding one entry per CDR3 protein. Here the sample spans some 920,000 distinct CDR3 sequences, approximately 31% being singletons. This receptor was obtained from a human donor in good health (CMV status not recorded). Some clones in this sample may be carry-over from other donors' samples. Source: cultured CD8+ T cells from PBMCs, taken from culture after CMV antigen stimulation.

The CDR3 loop reads CASSLYLGARDNEQFF. The CDR3 DNA reads TGTGCCAGCAGTTTATACTTAGGGGCTCGGGACAATGAGCAGTTCTTC. The rearrangement links TRBV28 to TRBJ2-1, with a possible D match to TRBD1 (5 bases). The germline gives CDR1 MDHEN, CDR2 SYDVKM. The CDR3 is 16 residues long. Between the trimmed V and J ends, which lost 1 base and 5 bases, there was a span of 15 bases.